This T cell receptor beta chain was found in a study of identical twins. Notes on the study in general: Zero-insertion analyses could be partly confounded by invariant MAIT and iNKT cells.

MiXCR was run by TCRdb on the 5' RACE reads, yielding one entry per CDR3 protein. Of fewer than 900,000 distinct CDR3 sequences detected, less than 25% appear once; the ten largest clones hold around 4.4%. Losses at the gene ends were 3 bases for V and 2 bases for J; bases not matched to a gene: 12. Per the germline V gene, CDR1 is MNHNS and CDR2 is SASEGT. This CDR3 has 17 residues. Details on this clonotype: Its target is unknown.

These data were also filed under a second study, of T cells expressing NK-cell markers.

Sequenced material: PBMCs. This chain links TRBV6-1 with TRBJ2-7, with TRBD2 identical over 8 bases. This receptor was obtained from a woman aged 18 to 35 in good health. The CDR3 reads CASSERNSGVATYEQYF. For the CDR3, the DNA is TGTGCCAGCAGTGAGAGGAATAGCGGGGTCGCAACCTACGAGCAGTACTTC.